The entry below describes one T cell receptor beta chain. Clones were sequenced by immunoSEQ multiplex PCR, and TCRdb holds only the in-frame ones, with some missing. The profile shows fewer than 95,000 clones, about 83% of them singletons. Checkpoint therapy with ipilimumab 1 mg/kg began 14 to 28 days after transplant. Dosing: nivolumab 3 mg/kg IV, weeks 1, 4, 7, 10, then every two weeks to week 26. The data were obtained in a study of ipilimumab plus nivolumab after autologous stem cell transplantation. Across the study: Patients received a median of roughly 5 ipilimumab and 8 nivolumab doses. The DLBCL group included primary refractory and relapsed cases.

Per germline, CDR1 MGHRA and CDR2 YSYEKL. The CDR3 is made up of 15 amino acids. With 1 base removed from V and 4 bases from J, the gap between germline ends came to 11 bases. This chain uses TRBV4-1 with TRBJ1-5, with a possible D match to TRBD1 (5 bases). This TCR was recovered from a male donor with diffuse large B-cell lymphoma. Specimen: PBMCs, collected in a trial of ipilimumab plus nivolumab as post-transplant consolidation. CDR3 amino acids: CASSQGGRKNQPQHF. The CDR3 DNA sequence: TGCGCCAGCAGCCAAGGGGGCAGGAAGAATCAGCCCCAGCATTTT.